The rows below give T cell receptor beta chains drawn from one sample of a study of shared clonotypes between healthy human individuals. Clones were sequenced by immunoSEQ multiplex PCR, and TCRdb holds only the in-frame ones, with some missing. The sample yields some 480,000 clones, 79% seen once. The sample taken for sequencing was PBMCs. The receptor set was obtained from a woman between 40 and 50 years old in good health. Some clones in this sample may be carry-over from other donors' samples. CDR3s include the opening cysteine and the closing phenylalanine or tryptophan. A clone size is listed for some rows: how often the clone was seen (once, few, many), or a class if it is expanded.

size: many
V: TRBV5-1
CDR3: CASSLTGFSYGYTF

size: -
V: TRBV10-1
CDR3: CASSLSPTSKSYEQYF

size: -
V: TRBV9
CDR3: CASSVGGAANTGELFF

size: -
V: TRBV30
CDR3: CAWRGGAGPEAFF

size: -
V: TRBV12-5
CDR3: CASGVTTGGERSGELFF

size: -
V: TRBV6-1
CDR3: CASSVGGFPYEQYF

size: -
V: TRBV2
CDR3: CASTQPGQGETYEQYF

size: -
V: TRBV19
CDR3: CASSIDRGISNQPQHF

size: -
V: TRBV4-1
CDR3: CASSQERLVRETQYF

size: -
V: TRBV7-9
CDR3: CASRPGQATETQYF

size: once
V: TRBV5-1
CDR3: CASSPQGTDYGYTF

size: -
V: TRBV29-1
CDR3: CSVEGRAGGSYEQYF

size: few
V: TRBV18
CDR3: CASSSTSGSTDTQYF

size: -
V: TRBV5-4
CDR3: CASSLPGQGAYEQYF

size: -
V: TRBV5-6
CDR3: CASSPVGRTYGYTF

size: many
V: TRBV14
CDR3: CASSQVRSGEQYF